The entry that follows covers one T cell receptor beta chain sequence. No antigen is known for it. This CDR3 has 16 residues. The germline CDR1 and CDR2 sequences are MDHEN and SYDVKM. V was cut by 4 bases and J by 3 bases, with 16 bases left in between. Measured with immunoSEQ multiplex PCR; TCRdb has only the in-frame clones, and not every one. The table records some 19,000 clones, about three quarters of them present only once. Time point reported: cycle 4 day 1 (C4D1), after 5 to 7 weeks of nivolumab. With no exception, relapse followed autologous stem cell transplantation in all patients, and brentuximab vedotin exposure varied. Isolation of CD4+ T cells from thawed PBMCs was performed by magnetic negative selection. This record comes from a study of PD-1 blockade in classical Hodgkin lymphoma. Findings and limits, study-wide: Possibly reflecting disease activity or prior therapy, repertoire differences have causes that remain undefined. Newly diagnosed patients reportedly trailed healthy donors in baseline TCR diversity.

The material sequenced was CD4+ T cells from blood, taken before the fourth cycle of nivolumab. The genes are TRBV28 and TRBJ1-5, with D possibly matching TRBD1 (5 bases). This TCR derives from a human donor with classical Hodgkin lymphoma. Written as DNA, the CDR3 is TGTGCCAGCAGTTCGCAAGACCGGGGGAACAATCAGCCCCAGCATTTT. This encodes CASSSQDRGNNQPQHF.